The 3 T cell receptor beta chains in this list originate from one sample, sequenced in a study of vaccination and CD4 T cells after COVID-19. Cultured CD4+ T cell DNA was sequenced using the Oncomine TCR Beta short-read assay. TCRdb re-analysed the PCR reads in MiXCR, keeping a single row per CDR3 protein. The sample comprises over 10,000 distinct CDR3 sequences, 35% of which are singletons, and around 10% rests with the top ten. Described treatment: roughly 10-day PBMC culture with coronavirus spike peptide pools or control peptides (ViraFEST assay). These receptors' targets are unknown. The material sequenced was CD4+ T cells from blood, cultured in vitro. The receptors stem from a human donor who had recovered from COVID-19.

V usage is TRBV6-1 and J usage is TRBJ2-1, with a weak D call TRBD1 (5 bases). This CDR3 comprises 16 residues. Trimming removed 4 bases from V and 0 bases from J, with 13 bases in between. Germline CDR1 reads MNHNS; CDR2 reads SASEGT. The CDR3 DNA reads TGTGCCAGCAGTGCCTTACAGGCCCGCTCCTACAATGAGCAGTTCTTC. Protein sequence: CASSALQARSYNEQFF.

V gene TRBV5-4 combines with J gene TRBJ1-1; TRBD1 is a possible D gene (5 bases). V was shortened by 5 bases and J by 1 base, with 9 bases between the two germline ends. Germline V gene data show CDR1 as SGHNT and CDR2 as YYREEE (reference sequence). There are 13 residues in the CDR3. The CDR3 region has the DNA TGTGCCAGCAGTTTCACAGGGAACACTGAAGCTTTCTTT. The encoded protein is CASSFTGNTEAFF.

The chain uses TRBV20-1 and TRBJ2-3; TRBD2 matches 11 bases. The CDR3 consists of 15 residues. After removal of 6 bases from V and 0 bases from J, the junction contained 5 bases not matched to a gene. Germline lookup yields CDR1 DFQATT and CDR2 SNEGSKA (reference sequence). CDR3 region: CSATGTSGSTDTQYF. CDR3 nucleotide sequence: TGCAGTGCAACCGGGACTAGCGGTAGCACAGATACGCAGTATTTT.